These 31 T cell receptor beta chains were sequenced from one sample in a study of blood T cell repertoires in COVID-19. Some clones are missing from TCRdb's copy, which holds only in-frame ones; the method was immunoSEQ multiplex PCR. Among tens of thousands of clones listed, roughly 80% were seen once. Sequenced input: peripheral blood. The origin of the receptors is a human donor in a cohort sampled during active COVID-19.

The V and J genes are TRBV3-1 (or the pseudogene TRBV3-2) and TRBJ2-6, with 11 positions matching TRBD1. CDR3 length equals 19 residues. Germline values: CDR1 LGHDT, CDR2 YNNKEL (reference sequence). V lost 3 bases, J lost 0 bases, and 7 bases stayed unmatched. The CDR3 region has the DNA TGTGCCAGCAGCCACTATGCCGGGACAGGGGGCTCTGGGGCCAACGTCCTGACTTTC. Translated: CASSHYAGTGGSGANVLTF.

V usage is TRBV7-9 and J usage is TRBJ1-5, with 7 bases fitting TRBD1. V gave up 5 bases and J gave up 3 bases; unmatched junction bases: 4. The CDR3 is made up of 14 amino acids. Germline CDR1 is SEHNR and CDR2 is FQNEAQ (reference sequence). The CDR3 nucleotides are TGTGCCAGCAGCGCGGGACAGATCAATCAGCCCCAGCATTTT. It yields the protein CASSAGQINQPQHF.

CDR3 coding DNA: TGTGCCAGCAGCTTAGAGCGGCCCACAGATACGCAGTATTTT. Amino acids: CASSLERPTDTQYF. The chain links TRBV5-4 to TRBJ2-3; a weak D match, TRBD2 (5 bases). In germline, CDR1 is SGHNT, CDR2 YYREEE (reference sequence). There are 14 residues in the CDR3. V was shortened by 2 bases and J by 2 bases, with 9 bases between the two germline ends.

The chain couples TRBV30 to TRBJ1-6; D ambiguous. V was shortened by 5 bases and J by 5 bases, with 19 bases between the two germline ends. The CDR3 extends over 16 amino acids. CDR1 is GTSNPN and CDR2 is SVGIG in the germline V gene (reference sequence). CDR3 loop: CAWRVGGPPNNSPLHF. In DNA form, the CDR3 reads TGTGCCTGGCGCGTGGGAGGGCCCCCTAATAATTCACCCCTCCACTTT.

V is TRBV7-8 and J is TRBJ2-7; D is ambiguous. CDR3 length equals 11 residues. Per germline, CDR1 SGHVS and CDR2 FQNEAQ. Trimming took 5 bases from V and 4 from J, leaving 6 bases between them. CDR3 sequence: CASSLKYEQYF. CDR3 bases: TGTGCCAGCAGCCTTAAATACGAGCAGTACTTC.

This CDR3 reads CASSPPTSQETQYF. The CDR3 nucleotides are TGTGCCAGCAGCCCCCCGACTAGTCAAGAGACCCAGTACTTC. The chain uses TRBV7-8 and TRBJ2-5; possible D gene TRBD2, 6 bases. V was clipped by 5 bases and J by 2 bases, with 12 bases between them. The germline gives CDR1 SGHVS, CDR2 FQNEAQ. CDR3 length: 14 residues.

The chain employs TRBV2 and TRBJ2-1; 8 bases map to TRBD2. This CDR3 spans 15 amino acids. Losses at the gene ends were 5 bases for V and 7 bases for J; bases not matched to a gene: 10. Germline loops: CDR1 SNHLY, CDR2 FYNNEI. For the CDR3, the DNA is TGTGCCAGCAGTATTCTCCGGGGGGGCGGGAATGAGCAGTTCTTC. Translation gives CASSILRGGGNEQFF.

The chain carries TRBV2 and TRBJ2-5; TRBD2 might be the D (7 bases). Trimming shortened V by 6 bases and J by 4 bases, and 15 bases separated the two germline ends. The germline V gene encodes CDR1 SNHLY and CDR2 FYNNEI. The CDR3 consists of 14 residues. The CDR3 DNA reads TGTGCCAGCAGAAGGAACAGGGAGGGAGAGACCCAGTACTTC. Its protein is CASRRNREGETQYF.

In DNA form, the CDR3 reads TGTGCCAGCAGCTTAAGGACTAGCGGGCCTAGCACAGATACGCAGTATTTT. This translates into CASSLRTSGPSTDTQYF. This chain links TRBV7-9 with TRBJ2-3, with 11 bases lining up with TRBD2. The CDR3 has 17 residues. CDR1 is SEHNR, CDR2 FQNEAQ, per germline (reference sequence). V gave up 2 bases and J gave up 0 bases; unmatched junction bases: 4.

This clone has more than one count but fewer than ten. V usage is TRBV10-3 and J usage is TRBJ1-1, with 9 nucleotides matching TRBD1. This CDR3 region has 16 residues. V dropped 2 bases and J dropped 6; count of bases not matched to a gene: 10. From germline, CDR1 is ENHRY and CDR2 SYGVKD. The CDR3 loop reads CAISEGGGTGKAEAFF. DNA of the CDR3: TGTGCCATCAGTGAGGGAGGGGGGACAGGGAAGGCTGAAGCTTTCTTT.

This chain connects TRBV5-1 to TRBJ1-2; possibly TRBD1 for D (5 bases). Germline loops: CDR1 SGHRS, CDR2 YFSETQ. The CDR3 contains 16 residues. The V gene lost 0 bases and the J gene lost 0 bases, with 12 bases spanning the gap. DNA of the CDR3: TGCGCCAGCAGCTTGGAGGGGTCGGTGGCTAACTATGGCTACACCTTC. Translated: CASSLEGSVANYGYTF.

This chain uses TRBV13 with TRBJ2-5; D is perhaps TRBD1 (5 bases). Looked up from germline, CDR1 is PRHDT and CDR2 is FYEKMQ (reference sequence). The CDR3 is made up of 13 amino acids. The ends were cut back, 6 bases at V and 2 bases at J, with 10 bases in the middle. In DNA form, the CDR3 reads TGTGCCAGCAGGGGGCGCTTACAAGAGACCCAGTACTTC. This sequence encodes CASRGRLQETQYF.

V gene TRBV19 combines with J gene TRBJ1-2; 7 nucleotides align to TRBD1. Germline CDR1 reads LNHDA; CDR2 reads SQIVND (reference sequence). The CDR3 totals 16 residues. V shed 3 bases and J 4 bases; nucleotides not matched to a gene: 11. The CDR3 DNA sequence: TGTGCCAGTAGTATTAGGACAGGCGATTTGGGCTATGGCTACACCTTC. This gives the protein CASSIRTGDLGYGYTF.

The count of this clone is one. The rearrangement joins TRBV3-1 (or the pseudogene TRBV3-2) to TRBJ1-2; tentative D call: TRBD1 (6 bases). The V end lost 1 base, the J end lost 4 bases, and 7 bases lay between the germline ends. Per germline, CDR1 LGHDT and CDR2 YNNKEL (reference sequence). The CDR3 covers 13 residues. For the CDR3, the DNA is TGTGCCAGCAGCCAAGGAGGGGGCTATGGCTACACCTTC. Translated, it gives CASSQGGGYGYTF.

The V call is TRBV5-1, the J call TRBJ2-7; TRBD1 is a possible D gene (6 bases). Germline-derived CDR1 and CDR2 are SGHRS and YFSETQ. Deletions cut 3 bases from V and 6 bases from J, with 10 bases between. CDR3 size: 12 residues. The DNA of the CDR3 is TGCGCCAGCAGCTGGCAAGGGGGCGAGCAGTACTTC. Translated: CASSWQGGEQYF.

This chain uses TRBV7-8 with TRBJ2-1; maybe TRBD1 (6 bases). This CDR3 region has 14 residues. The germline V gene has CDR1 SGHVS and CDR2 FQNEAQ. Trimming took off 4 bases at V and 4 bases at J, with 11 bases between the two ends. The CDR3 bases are TGTGCCAGCAGCTCCGGTCAGGGGTACAATGAGCAGTTCTTC. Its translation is CASSSGQGYNEQFF. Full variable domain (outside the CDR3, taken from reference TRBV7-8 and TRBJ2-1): GAGVSQSPRYKVAKRGQDVALRCDPISGHVSLFWYQQALGQGPEFLTYFQNEAQLDKSGLPSDRFFAERPEGSVSTLKIQRTQQEDSAVYLCASSSGQGYNEQFFGPGTRLTVL.

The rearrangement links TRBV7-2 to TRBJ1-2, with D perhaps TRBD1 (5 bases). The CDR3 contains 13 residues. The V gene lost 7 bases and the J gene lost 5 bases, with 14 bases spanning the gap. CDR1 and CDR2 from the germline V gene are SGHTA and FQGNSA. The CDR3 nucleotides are TGTGCCAGCAACCGGGGGGTTCGGTATGGCTACACCTTC. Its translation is CASNRGVRYGYTF.

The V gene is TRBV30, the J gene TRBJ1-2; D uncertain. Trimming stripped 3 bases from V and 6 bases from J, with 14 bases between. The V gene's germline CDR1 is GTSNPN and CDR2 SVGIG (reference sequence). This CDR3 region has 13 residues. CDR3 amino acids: CAWREGNWDGYTF. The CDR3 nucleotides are TGTGCCTGGAGGGAGGGCAACTGGGATGGCTACACCTTC.

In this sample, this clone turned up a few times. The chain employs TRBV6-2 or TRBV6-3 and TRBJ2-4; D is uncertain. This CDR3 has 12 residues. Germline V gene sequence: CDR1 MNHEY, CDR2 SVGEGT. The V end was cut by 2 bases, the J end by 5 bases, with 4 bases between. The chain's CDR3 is CASSYTENIQYF. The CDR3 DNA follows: TGTGCCAGCAGTTACACAGAAAACATTCAGTACTTC.

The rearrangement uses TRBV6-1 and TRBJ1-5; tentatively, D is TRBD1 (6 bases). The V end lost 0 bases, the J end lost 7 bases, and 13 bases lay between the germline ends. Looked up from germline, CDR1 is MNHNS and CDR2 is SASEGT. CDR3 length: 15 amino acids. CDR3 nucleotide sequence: TGTGCCAGCAGTGAAGCCTACAGGGTAGACCAGCCCCAGCATTTT. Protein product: CASSEAYRVDQPQHF.

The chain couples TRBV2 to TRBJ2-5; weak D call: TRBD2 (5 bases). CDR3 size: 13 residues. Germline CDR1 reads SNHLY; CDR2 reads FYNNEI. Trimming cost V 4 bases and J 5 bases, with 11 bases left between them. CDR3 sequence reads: CASSGNGEETQYF. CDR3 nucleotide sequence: TGTGCCAGCAGTGGTAACGGGGAGGAGACCCAGTACTTC.

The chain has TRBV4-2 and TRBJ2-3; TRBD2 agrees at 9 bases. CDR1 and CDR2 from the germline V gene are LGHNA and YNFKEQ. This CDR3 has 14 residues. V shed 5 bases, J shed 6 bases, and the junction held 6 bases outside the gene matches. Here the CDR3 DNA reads TGTGCCAGCAGCAGCGGGGGGCGAGGGGATACGCAGTATTTT. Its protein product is CASSSGGRGDTQYF.

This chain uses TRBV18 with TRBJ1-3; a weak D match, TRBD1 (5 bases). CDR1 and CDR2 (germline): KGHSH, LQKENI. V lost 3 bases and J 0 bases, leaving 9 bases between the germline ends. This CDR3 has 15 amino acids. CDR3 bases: TGTGCCAGCTCACCGACAGTCCTCTCTGGAAACACCATATATTTT. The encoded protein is CASSPTVLSGNTIYF.

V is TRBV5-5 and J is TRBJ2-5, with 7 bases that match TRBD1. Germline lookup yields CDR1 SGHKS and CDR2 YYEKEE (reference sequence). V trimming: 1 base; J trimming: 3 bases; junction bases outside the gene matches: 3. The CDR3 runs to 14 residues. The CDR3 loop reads CASSLNTGEETQYF. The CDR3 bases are TGTGCCAGCAGCTTGAATACAGGGGAAGAGACCCAGTACTTC.

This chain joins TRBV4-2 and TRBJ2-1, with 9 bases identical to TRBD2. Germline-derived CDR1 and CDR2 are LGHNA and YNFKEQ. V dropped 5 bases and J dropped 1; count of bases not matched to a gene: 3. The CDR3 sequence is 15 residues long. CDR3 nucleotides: TGTGCCAGCAGCTATAGCGGGGGTTCCTACAATGAGCAGTTCTTC. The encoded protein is CASSYSGGSYNEQFF.

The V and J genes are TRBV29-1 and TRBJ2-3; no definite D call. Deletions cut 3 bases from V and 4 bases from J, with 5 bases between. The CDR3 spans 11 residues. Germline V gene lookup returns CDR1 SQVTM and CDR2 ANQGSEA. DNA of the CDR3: TGCAGCGTTGACCGGGCAGATACGCAGTATTTT. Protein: CSVDRADTQYF.

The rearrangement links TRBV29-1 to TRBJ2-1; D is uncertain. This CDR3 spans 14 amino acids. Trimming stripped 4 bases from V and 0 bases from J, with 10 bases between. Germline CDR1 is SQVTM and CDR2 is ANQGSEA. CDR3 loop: CSVALLSSYNEQFF. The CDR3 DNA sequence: TGCAGCGTTGCACTCCTGAGCTCCTACAATGAGCAGTTCTTC.

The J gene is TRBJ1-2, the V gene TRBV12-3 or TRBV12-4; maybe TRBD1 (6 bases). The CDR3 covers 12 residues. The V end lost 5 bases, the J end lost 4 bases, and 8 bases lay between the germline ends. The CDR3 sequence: CASSQGGYGYTF. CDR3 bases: TGTGCCAGCAGTCAAGGGGGCTATGGCTACACCTTC.

This CDR3 is CASSLQGDTQYF. CDR3 DNA: TGTGCCAGCTCCCTCCAGGGAGATACGCAGTATTTT. This chain joins TRBV18 and TRBJ2-3, with D possibly being TRBD1 (5 bases). The germline V and J ends were trimmed by 6 bases and 5 bases, with 9 bases remaining between them. CDR1 is KGHSH, CDR2 LQKENI, per germline. This CDR3 has 12 residues.

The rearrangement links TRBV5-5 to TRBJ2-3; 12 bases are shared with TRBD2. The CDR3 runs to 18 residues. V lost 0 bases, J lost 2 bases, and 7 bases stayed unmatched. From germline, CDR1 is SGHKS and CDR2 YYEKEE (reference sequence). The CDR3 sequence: CASSLATSGGLNTDTQYF. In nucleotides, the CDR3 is TGTGCCAGCAGCTTGGCGACTAGCGGGGGCCTAAACACAGATACGCAGTATTTT.

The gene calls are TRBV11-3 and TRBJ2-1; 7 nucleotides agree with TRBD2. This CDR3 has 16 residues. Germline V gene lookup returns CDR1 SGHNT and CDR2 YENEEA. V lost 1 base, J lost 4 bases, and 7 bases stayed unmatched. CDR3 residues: CASSLGQAGLYNEQFF. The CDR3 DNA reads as TGTGCCAGCAGCTTAGGCCAAGCGGGGTTATACAATGAGCAGTTCTTC.